This T cell receptor beta chain was captured in a study of shared clonotypes between healthy human individuals (dated by TCRdb to 2020 to 2022). At the level of the whole study: A few men and a couple of women, aged 18 to 49 years, made up the cohort. To increase sequencing depth and limit assay-specific biases, TCR repertoire library preparation and sequencing were carried out by different laboratories using diverse techniques. Per donor, leukapheresis produced somewhere between about 0.9 and 9.5 billion PBMCs. To estimate repertoire size and how much clonotypes are shared between individuals, the study performed deep sequencing of blood TCR repertoires from a handful of healthy adults. The paper as a whole reports these results and caveats: Sampling was restricted to blood, and TCR repertoires in tissue are likely to differ from TCR repertoires in blood. Because the study included a small number of donors, the genetic and exposure-history diversity represented was limited. Based on pairwise subsampling, the degree of clonotype sharing among donors was expected to be affected by sequencing depth.

Notes on this clone: Its antigen is currently not known. Per-nucleotide qualities are absent, and no much larger clonotype sits a single base away.

The trim is 1 base for V and 0 bases for J, with a gap of 12 bases between the germline ends. From cysteine to phenylalanine, the CDR3 is 17 amino acids long. CDR3 DNA only is kept here, 51 bases in frame from base 1. CDR1 SGHVS and CDR2 FQNEAQ were looked up in the germline V gene. Using the deep immunoSEQ assay, TCR CDR3 regions were amplified from genomic DNA by multiplex PCR. Extracted genomic DNA from each cell subset was spread evenly across all wells of several immunoSEQ 96-well plates, with each plate serving as a replicate. For unsorted PBMC, each replicate PCR was loaded with approximately 0.3 ug genomic DNA, equivalent to 25,000 to 35,000 T cell genomes. Genomic DNA from unsorted PBMC was sequenced over ten immunoSEQ deep assay plates. Purified libraries were measured with a Qubit 3.0 fluorometer, size-checked on a Bioanalyzer 2100, and measured again with the KAPA Library Quantification kit. Each immunoSEQ 96-well plate was sequenced on its own single-read 150-cycle Illumina NextSeq 550 flow cell. The paper's processing steps were these. The immunoSEQ output contained only junctional sequences without quality scores, so filtering could not match that applied to full-length reads. Sequences were annotated with PyIR, a Python wrapper for IgBLAST v1.9, using IMGT germline references to assign V/J genes and CDR3. Reads were filtered out if the reads had weak V/J assignments (E-value above 1e-6), no CDR3, stop codons, out-of-frame junctions, or ambiguous translated residues. V3J clonotypes were defined as sequences sharing the same inferred V gene, J gene, and CDR3 amino acid sequence. The percentage overlap between two repertoires was calculated by dividing the number of shared unique clonotypes by the size of the smaller repertoire. RTK rarefaction, the Chao1 estimator, and Recon v2.1 estimates of unobserved clonotypes were used to assess repertoire richness. The table was pulled from immuneACCESS by TCRdb, which kept in-frame rearrangements only. Such tables lose some clones; where checked, under half of the loss comes from unresolved V genes, and the rest has no known cause. That table gives V, J and clone size, and the DNA gave D and trimming. Present in this sample are about 480,000 clones, roughly 78% of which were seen just once. Jointly, the top ten make up under 15% of the sample.

The donors were healthy, HIV-negative adults who had no recently reported acute infections or vaccinations. Every donor was a Caucasian adult residing in Nashville, Tennessee, USA. For unsorted samples, 80 million to 100 million PBMCs were counted, and genomic DNA was extracted using the QIAamp DNA Blood Mini kit. Blood was collected by leukapheresis, and PBMCs were isolated by Ficoll-Histopaque density gradient centrifugation and then cryopreserved in liquid nitrogen vapor phase. This sequence was found in a woman between 40 and 55 years old in good health. Some clones in this sample may be carry-over from other donors' samples. The chain links TRBV7-8 with TRBJ1-4; tentative D gene TRBD1, with 6 bases matching. The sequencing input was PBMCs. The sequence in DNA is TGTGCCAGCAGCTTAGTCAGGGGTTCGGCAACTAATGAAAAACTGTTTTTT. The translation is CASSLVRGSATNEKLFF.